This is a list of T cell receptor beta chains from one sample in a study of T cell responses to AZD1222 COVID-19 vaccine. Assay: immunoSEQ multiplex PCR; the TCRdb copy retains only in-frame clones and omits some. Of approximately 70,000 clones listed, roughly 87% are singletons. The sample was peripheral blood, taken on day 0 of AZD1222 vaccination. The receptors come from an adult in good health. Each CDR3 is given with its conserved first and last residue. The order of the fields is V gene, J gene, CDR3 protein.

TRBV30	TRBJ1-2	CAQRPSGYGYTF
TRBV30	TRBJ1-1	CAWSAQGNTEAFF
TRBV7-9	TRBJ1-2	CASTKAGGTYGYTF
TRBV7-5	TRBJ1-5	CVRSFKEQGIYSNQPQHF
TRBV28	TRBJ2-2	CASSLSGGRRTGELFF
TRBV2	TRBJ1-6	CASSQETDSPLHF
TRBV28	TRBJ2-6	CATARRGSGANVLTF
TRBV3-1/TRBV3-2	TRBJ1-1	CASSLEGGTEAFF
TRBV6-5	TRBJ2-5	CATEGLGETQYF
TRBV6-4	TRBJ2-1	CASSAGLAGYNEQFF
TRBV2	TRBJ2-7	CASSEAYSSYEQYF
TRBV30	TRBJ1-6	CAWSRTSGDSPLHF
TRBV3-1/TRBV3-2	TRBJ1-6	CASSQELGRDGISPLHF
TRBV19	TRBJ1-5	CASSIGGWDQPQHF
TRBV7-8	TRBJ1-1	CASSQYPPTGATMNTEAFF
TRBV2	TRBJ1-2	CASKDRGEGYTF
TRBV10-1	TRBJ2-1	CASSELANEQFF
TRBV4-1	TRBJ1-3	CASSLLQGSGNTIYF
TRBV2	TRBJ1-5	CASSEYLGINQPQHF
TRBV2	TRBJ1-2	CASERRTDTGYTF
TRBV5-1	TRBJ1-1	CASSFAGAVNTEAFF
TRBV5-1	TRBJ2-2	CASSTGQGMERELFF
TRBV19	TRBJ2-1	CASTGQAYNEQFF
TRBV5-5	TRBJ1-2	CASSLDNPQYGYTF
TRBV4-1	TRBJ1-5	CASSQRVGDQPQHF
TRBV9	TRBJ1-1	CASSGRATDEAFF
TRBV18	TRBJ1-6	CASSPGRANSPLHF
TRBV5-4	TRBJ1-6	CASSLEGTVNSPLHF
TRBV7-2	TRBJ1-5	CASSRIGGQPQHF
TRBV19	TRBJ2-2	CASSRDRAGELFF
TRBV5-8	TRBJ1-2	CASSPGTVGYTF
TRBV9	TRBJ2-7	CASSVDKAGPICF
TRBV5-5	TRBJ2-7	CASSVTLRVLITDEQYF
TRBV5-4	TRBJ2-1	CASSWKVQGDKGEQFF
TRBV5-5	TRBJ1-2	CASSRTGSYGYTF
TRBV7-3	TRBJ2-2	CASSFYAGDGELFF
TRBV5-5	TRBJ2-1	CASSYGLAGNEQFF
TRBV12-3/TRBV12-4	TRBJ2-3	CASSRVPDTQYF
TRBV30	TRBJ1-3	CAWGPDSVSGNTIYF
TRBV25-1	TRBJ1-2	CASSETGAGGYTF
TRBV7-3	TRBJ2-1	CASSFTGNGASGDEQFF
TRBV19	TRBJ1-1	CASSLRQTFF
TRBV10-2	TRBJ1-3	CASSEWGAGNTIYF
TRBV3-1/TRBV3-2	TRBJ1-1	CASSQTMNTEAFF
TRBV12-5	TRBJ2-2	CASADSYSNTGELFF
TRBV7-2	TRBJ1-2	CASSTRSLDGYTF
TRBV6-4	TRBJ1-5	CASSVDSYQPQHF
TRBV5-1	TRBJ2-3	CASSPEPHTDTQYF